The 23 T cell receptor beta chains given below trace back to one sample, sequenced in a study of CD4+ T cells in melanoma. The method was immunoSEQ multiplex PCR; TCRdb's version includes in-frame clones alone and lacks a portion of them. The sample records about 5,000 clones, roughly 60% being singletons. Sequencing was performed on cells from a culture (not recorded whether cultured in vitro). All receptors derive from a human donor with melanoma.

Only one count was recorded for this clone. The V call is TRBV6-2 or TRBV6-3, the J call TRBJ1-2; D ambiguous. The CDR3 spans 15 residues. V shed 2 bases and J shed 2 bases, with 12 bases lying between them. Per the germline V gene, CDR1 is MNHEY and CDR2 is SVGEGT. DNA of the CDR3: TGTGCCAGCAGTTACGGAGGAACACCCAACTATGGCTACACCTTC. As protein: CASSYGGTPNYGYTF.

V usage is TRBV5-1 and J usage is TRBJ1-3, with 8 bases aligning to TRBD1. CDR1 and CDR2 (germline): SGHRS, YFSETQ. The V gene end was trimmed by 2 bases and the J gene end by 3 bases; junction bases not matched to a gene: 1. The CDR3 runs 14 residues. The CDR3 DNA follows: TGCGCCAGCAGCTTACAGGGGGTTGGAAACACCATATATTTT. It translates to CASSLQGVGNTIYF.

V is TRBV5-5 and J is TRBJ2-2; 8 bases line up with TRBD1. The CDR3 runs 13 residues. The ends lost 1 base at V and 10 bases at J; junction bases unmatched: 3. Germline CDR1 and CDR2: SGHKS and YYEKEE (reference sequence). The chain's CDR3 is CASSLPGGKELFF. CDR3 nucleotides: TGTGCCAGCAGCTTGCCAGGGGGCAAGGAGCTGTTTTTT. The variable domain in full, completed from reference TRBV5-5 and TRBJ2-2, reads DAGVTQSPTHLIKTRGQQVTLRCSPISGHKSVSWYQQVLGQGPQFIFQYYEKEERGRGNFPDRFSARQFPNYSSELNVNALLLGDSALYLCASSLPGGKELFFGEGSRLTVL.

The J gene is TRBJ2-7, the V gene TRBV12-3 or TRBV12-4; maybe TRBD1 (5 bases). The CDR3 spans 12 residues. Trimming removed 6 bases from V and 3 bases from J, with 9 bases in between. CDR3 DNA sequence: TGTGCCAGCAGCCTACAGGACTACGAGCAGTACTTC. Encoded protein: CASSLQDYEQYF.

This clone was recorded a few times. V is TRBV11-3 and J is TRBJ2-3; D is possibly TRBD2 (6 bases). V shed 1 base and J shed 2 bases, with 13 bases lying between them. The CDR3 is 16 amino acids. Germline V gene sequence: CDR1 SGHNT, CDR2 YENEEA. The CDR3 here is CASSLGMRGVTDTQYF. The CDR3 DNA reads as TGTGCCAGCAGCTTAGGAATGCGGGGTGTCACAGATACGCAGTATTTT.

This clone was recorded only once. The CDR3 spells CASSQDPGRQPFPKNTGELFF. The CDR3 DNA reads TGCGCCAGCAGCCAAGATCCTGGGAGACAGCCGTTCCCTAAGAACACCGGGGAGCTGTTTTTT. J is TRBJ2-2 and V is TRBV4-3, with D perhaps being TRBD1 or TRBD2 (5 bases each). Germline CDR1 LGHNA, CDR2 YSLEER. The V end was cut by 0 bases, the J end by 1 base, with 24 bases between. This CDR3 region has 21 residues.

This clone is medium-sized (0.01 to 0.1%) in the sample. The chain carries TRBV28 and TRBJ1-2, with D perhaps TRBD1 (5 bases). The V end was cut by 6 bases, the J end by 2 bases, with 19 bases between. Germline CDR1 and CDR2: MDHEN and SYDVKM. The CDR3 extends over 16 amino acids. CDR3 in amino acids: CASRKLIGEQNYGYTF. CDR3 sequence (DNA): TGTGCCAGCAGGAAACTCATAGGGGAACAAAACTATGGCTACACCTTC.

The CDR3 sequence is CASSRQGSQETQYF. CDR3 nucleotides: TGTGCCAGCTCCCGCCAGGGGAGTCAAGAGACCCAGTACTTC. J is TRBJ2-5 and V is TRBV18; perhaps TRBD1 as D (6 bases). Per the germline V gene, CDR1 is KGHSH and CDR2 is LQKENI. CDR3 size: 14 residues. V lost 6 bases, J lost 2 bases, and 13 bases lay in between.

By share, this clone ranks as medium-sized (0.01 to 0.1%). This chain uses TRBV29-1 with TRBJ2-2, with D perhaps TRBD2 (5 bases). From germline, CDR1 is SQVTM and CDR2 ANQGSEA. Deletions cut 5 bases from V and 0 bases from J, with 10 bases between. The CDR3 is 14 residues long. CDR3 loop: CSVSGSSNTGELFF. For the CDR3, the DNA is TGCAGCGTTTCGGGGAGTTCGAACACCGGGGAGCTGTTTTTT.

This rearrangement joins TRBV27 to TRBJ1-1; perhaps TRBD1 as D (6 bases). Germline CDR1 reads MNHEY; CDR2 reads SMNVEV (reference sequence). The CDR3 has 14 amino acids. V was pared by 5 bases and J by 6 bases, with 16 bases between. The CDR3 loop is CASSVNRDSPEAFF. The CDR3 bases are TGTGCCAGCAGTGTTAACAGGGATTCCCCTGAAGCTTTCTTT.

V gene TRBV19 combines with J gene TRBJ1-5, with TRBD1 as a possible D gene (6 bases). This CDR3 is 13 amino acids long. Germline loops: CDR1 LNHDA, CDR2 SQIVND (reference sequence). Trimming removed 8 bases at V and 4 bases at J, with 12 bases between. The CDR3 reads CASQNTGNQPQHF. In DNA form, the CDR3 reads TGTGCCAGTCAAAATACAGGGAATCAGCCCCAGCATTTT.

This clone is medium-sized. The chain recombines TRBV5-8 with TRBJ2-7; no reliable D call. The CDR3 is 12 amino acids. Germline V gene sequence: CDR1 SGHTS, CDR2 YDEGEE. V was cut by 2 bases and J by 3 bases, with 6 bases left in between. In DNA form, the CDR3 reads TGTGCCAGCAGCTTCCCCGGCTACGAGCAGTACTTC. Protein: CASSFPGYEQYF.

By sample share, this clone is hyperexpanded. V and J are TRBV9 and TRBJ1-3, with a tentative D call TRBD1 (6 bases). The CDR3 consists of 16 residues. The V gene's germline CDR1 is SGDLS and CDR2 YYNGEE. The V gene lost 0 bases and the J gene lost 2 bases, with 12 bases spanning the gap. CDR3 DNA: TGTGCCAGCAGCGTAGGTGGGGGCGAAGCTGGAAACACCATATATTTT. Protein product: CASSVGGGEAGNTIYF.

The rearrangement joins TRBV9 to TRBJ2-2; perhaps TRBD2 as D (6 bases). CDR3 length: 19 amino acids. The germline CDR1 and CDR2 sequences are SGDLS and YYNGEE. V lost 0 bases to trimming and J lost 0 bases, with 18 bases between them. The CDR3 loop is CASSVEGRTSFANTGELFF. CDR3 nucleotides: TGTGCCAGCAGCGTAGAGGGGAGGACGTCGTTCGCGAACACCGGGGAGCTGTTTTTT.

V and J are TRBV28 and TRBJ2-2; D ambiguous. V was trimmed by 6 bases and J by 9 bases, leaving 8 bases between them. The CDR3 contains 11 residues. Germline values: CDR1 MDHEN, CDR2 SYDVKM. The CDR3 region is CASSSLWELFF. CDR3 nucleotide sequence: TGTGCCAGCAGCTCCCTTTGGGAGCTGTTTTTT.

This clone was seen just once. The V call is TRBV9, the J call TRBJ2-1, with 8 bases lining up with TRBD1. This CDR3 region has 14 residues. Germline V gives CDR1 SGDLS, CDR2 YYNGEE. J lost 8 bases, V lost 4 bases, and 8 bases had no gene match. The CDR3 is CASSSRTGWDEQFF. For the CDR3, the DNA is TGTGCCAGCAGCTCACGGACAGGGTGGGATGAGCAGTTCTTC.

The genes are TRBV5-1 and TRBJ1-1; tentative D call: TRBD1 (6 bases). CDR3 size: 17 residues. The V and J ends lost 0 bases and 0 bases respectively, with 15 bases between them. CDR1 and CDR2 from the germline V gene are SGHRS and YFSETQ. For the CDR3, the DNA is TGCGCCAGCAGCTTGGACCGGGACATTGACATGAACACTGAAGCTTTCTTT. This codes for CASSLDRDIDMNTEAFF.

V usage is TRBV6-5 and J usage is TRBJ2-1; D not certain. V was trimmed by 2 bases and J by 3 bases, leaving 8 bases between them. The CDR3 is made up of 14 amino acids. In germline, CDR1 is MNHEY, CDR2 SVGAGI. This chain's CDR3 is CASSYAGNYNEQFF. Here the CDR3 DNA reads TGTGCCAGCAGTTACGCAGGAAACTACAATGAGCAGTTCTTC.

The chain has TRBV28 and TRBJ1-2, with unresolved D. This CDR3 has 13 amino acids. Trimming shortened V by 2 bases and J by 2 bases, and 6 bases separated the two germline ends. CDR1 MDHEN and CDR2 SYDVKM come from the germline V gene. The DNA for the CDR3 is TGTGCCAGCAGTTTACGGGGAAACTATGGCTACACCTTC. Encoded protein: CASSLRGNYGYTF.

This clone is labeled large. The sample contains more than one DNA sequence encoding this CDR3. CDR3: CSVDPSGGGNEQFF. In DNA, the CDR3 is TGCAGCGTTGATCCTAGCGGGGGGGGGAATGAGCAGTTCTTC. This chain connects TRBV29-1 to TRBJ2-1, with 12 bases aligning to TRBD2. V trimming: 3 bases; J trimming: 7 bases; junction bases outside the gene matches: 4. Looked up from germline, CDR1 is SQVTM and CDR2 is ANQGSEA. The CDR3 runs 14 residues.

The gene calls are TRBV5-8 and TRBJ2-1; 7 bases line up with TRBD2. The CDR3 length is 16 residues. Germline assignment: CDR1 SGHTS and CDR2 YDEGEE. The ends lost 3 bases at V and 3 bases at J; junction bases unmatched: 9. The DNA for the CDR3 is TGTGCCAGCAGCTGGCAGTCTAGCGGCGACTACAATGAGCAGTTCTTC. Protein sequence: CASSWQSSGDYNEQFF. Based on the CDR3 plus reference TRBV5-8 and TRBJ2-1, the full variable domain is EAGVTQSPTHLIKTRGQQATLRCSPISGHTSVYWYQQALGLGLQFLLWYDEGEERNRGNFPPRFSGRQFPNYSSELNVNALELEDSALYLCASSWQSSGDYNEQFFGPGTRLTVL.

This clone was counted only a few times. This rearrangement joins TRBV7-3 to TRBJ2-2; D remains unclear. V was cut by 4 bases and J by 8 bases, with 8 bases left in between. Germline lookup yields CDR1 SGHTA and CDR2 FQGTGA. This CDR3 region has 12 residues. The CDR3 sequence: CASSSPGGELFF. The CDR3 DNA sequence: TGTGCCAGCAGCTCCCCTGGGGGGGAGCTGTTTTTT.

The V gene is TRBV19, the J gene TRBJ1-3, with 7 positions matching TRBD1. V dropped 5 bases and J dropped 4; count of bases not matched to a gene: 5. CDR3 length equals 14 residues. Germline V lookup: CDR1 LNHDA, CDR2 SQIVND (reference sequence). In DNA, the CDR3 is TGTGCCAGTAGTGTACAGGGGCACGGAAACACCATATATTTT. This gives the protein CASSVQGHGNTIYF.